What follows describes a single TCR beta chain. This clonotype was seen a handful of times. Its antigen has not been determined. Within one base of it there is no much larger clone, and no base qualities were kept. The CDR3 runs 16 amino acids, cysteine and phenylalanine included. The DNA shown is the 48-base CDR3, in frame from base 1. Between the V and J ends, shortened by 0 bases and 0 bases respectively, the junction contains 6 bases. Based on the germline V gene, the CDR1 and CDR2 sequences are MNHEY and SVGAGI. The sample is drawn from a study of T-cell reconstitution after alpha-beta-depleted transplantation in children listed by TCRdb under 2016. For the study in its entirety: The study quantitatively tracked T-cell immune reconstitution after TCRalphabeta/CD19-depleted allogeneic hematopoietic cell transplantation in children using TCR repertoire profiling. What the authors observed across the whole study: The high TCRbeta diversity at day 60 in some patients was ascribed to recipient T cells and intrathymic progenitors that had survived conditioning. Apparently early alphabetaT-cell count recovery about two months after transplant reportedly relied on only several hundred rapidly expanded clones derived from non-depleted graft cells. Over subsequent months, a decline in hyperexpanded clone frequencies was noted, and after one year, T-cell counts and TCRbeta diversity were mostly ascribed to newly produced T cells.

This sample's treatment or condition label indicates: allogeneic hematopoietic cell transplantation with graft depleted of TCRalphabeta T cells and CD19 B cells. TCRalphabeta/CD19-depleted allogeneic hematopoietic cell grafts were given to the transplant recipients, all of whom were children. Library creation used PCR. Sequencer: Illumina HiSeq 2500. Molecular barcoding was employed in the preparation of TCR libraries, with unique molecular identifiers being used to normalize TCRbeta repertoire quantification. The raw public reads went through TCRdb reprocessing: fastp at Q25, MiXCR clone calling, in-frame beta chains kept. Rows with one shared CDR3 protein collapse into an entry with the most common genes and DNA. Recorded for this sample are a few hundred thousand distinct CDR3 sequences; 43% of them occurred a single time. The ten largest clonotypes hold 27% of the sample.

The chain is assembled from TRBV6-5 and TRBJ2-6, with the D gene not confidently named. This specimen was PBMCs, taken before TCRalphabeta/CD19-depleted stem cell transplant. The sequence was obtained from a girl aged 2-10 years with aplastic anemia, due to receive a stem cell transplant. The CDR3 corresponds to CASSYSTGSGANVLTF. Here is the DNA: TGTGCCAGCAGTTACTCGACGGGCTCTGGGGCCAACGTCCTGACTTTC.